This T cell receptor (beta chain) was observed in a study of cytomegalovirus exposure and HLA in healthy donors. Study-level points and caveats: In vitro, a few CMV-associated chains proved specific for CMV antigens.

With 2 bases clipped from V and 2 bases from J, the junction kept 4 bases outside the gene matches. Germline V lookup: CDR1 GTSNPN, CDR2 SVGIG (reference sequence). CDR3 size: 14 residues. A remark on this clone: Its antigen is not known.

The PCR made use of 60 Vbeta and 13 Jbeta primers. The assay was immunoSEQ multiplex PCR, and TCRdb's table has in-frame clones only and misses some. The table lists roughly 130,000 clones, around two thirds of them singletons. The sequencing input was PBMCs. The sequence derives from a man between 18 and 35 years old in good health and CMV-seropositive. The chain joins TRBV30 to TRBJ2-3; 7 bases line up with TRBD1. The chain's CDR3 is CAWSIGQVTDTQYF. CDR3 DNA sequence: TGTGCCTGGAGTATCGGACAGGTCACAGATACGCAGTATTTT. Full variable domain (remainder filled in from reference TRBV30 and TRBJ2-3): SQTIHQWPATLVQPVGSPLSLECTVEGTSNPNLYWYRQAAGRGLQLLFYSVGIGQISSEVPQNLSASRPQDRQFILSSKKLLLSDSGFYLCAWSIGQVTDTQYFGPGTRLTVL.